These 28 T cell receptor beta chains came from one sample sequenced in a study of sequential checkpoint blockade in melanoma (dated by TCRdb to about 2019). Libraries were prepared through the immunoSEQ multiplex PCR assay. The clones in this table, taken by TCRdb from immuneACCESS, are in-frame only. Not every clone is retained; where verified, under half of the shortfall comes from an unresolved V gene, and the cause of the rest is unknown. This sample has around 37,000 clones in its table, and around 32% of those were observed once. The ten biggest clones cover 1.5% to 2% of the sample. The treatment or condition label on this specimen signifies: randomized to nivolumab then ipilimumab (arm A) or the reverse (arm B). The sequenced sample was tumor tissue (inferred from file names), obtained from a patient given nivolumab and ipilimumab in sequence. All receptors come from a human donor with melanoma.

The rearrangement links TRBV28 to TRBJ1-2, with D possibly being TRBD1 (5 bases). The germline V and J ends were trimmed by 5 bases and 1 base, with 11 bases remaining between them. This CDR3 is 14 amino acids long. Germline CDR1 and CDR2: MDHEN and SYDVKM. The CDR3 DNA sequence: TGTGCCAGCAGTCCGGGGACCCTTAACTATGGCTACACCTTC. Translation: CASSPGTLNYGYTF.

The table lists this clone with a few counts. The chain couples TRBV7-8 to TRBJ1-4; possible D gene TRBD1, 6 bases. Germline CDR1 reads SGHVS; CDR2 reads FQNEAQ. CDR3 length equals 13 residues. V lost 5 bases, J lost 8 bases, and 12 bases lay in between. CDR3 sequence reads: CASSPDRREKLFF. As DNA, the CDR3 is TGTGCCAGCAGCCCCGACAGGAGAGAAAAACTGTTTTTT.

This clone has only a few counts. The chain carries TRBV11-3 and TRBJ2-7; 7 nucleotides align to TRBD1. After removal of 5 bases from V and 6 bases from J, the junction contained 10 bases not matched to a gene. Germline CDR1 SGHNT, CDR2 YENEEA. The CDR3 consists of 14 residues. In DNA, the CDR3 is TGTGCCAGCAGCCCAGACTCGACAGGGCTCGAGCAGTACTTC. This encodes CASSPDSTGLEQYF.

The chain uses TRBV5-1 and TRBJ2-2; D gene ambiguous. Trimming cost V 0 bases and J 6 bases, with 15 bases left between them. The CDR3 contains 16 residues. Germline V gene data show CDR1 as SGHRS and CDR2 as YFSETQ. The CDR3 DNA reads TGCGCCAGCAGCTTGGAGGTGACGACCGAAGCCGGGGAGCTGTTTTTT. Translation gives CASSLEVTTEAGELFF.

This clone was seen repeatedly, ten times or more. Different DNA sequences within this sample yield the same CDR3. The chain links TRBV6-8 to TRBJ2-5; 7 nucleotides align to TRBD2. The junction had 2 bases not matched to a gene; V was cut back by 0 bases and J by 4 bases. The CDR3 consists of 14 residues. Germline assignment: CDR1 MNHGY and CDR2 SAAAGT. The CDR3 loop is CASSYSTGGETQYF. DNA of the CDR3: TGTGCCAGCAGTTACTCGACGGGAGGAGAGACCCAGTACTTC.

V is TRBV30 and J is TRBJ2-4; no firm D call. V was cut by 4 bases and J by 3 bases, with 10 bases left in between. This CDR3 has 13 residues. Germline values: CDR1 GTSNPN, CDR2 SVGIG (reference sequence). The CDR3 protein is CAWTLPGKNIQYF. The CDR3 nucleotides are TGTGCCTGGACTCTCCCGGGCAAAAACATTCAGTACTTC. Supplemented by reference TRBV30 and TRBJ2-4, the full variable domain reads SQTIHQWPATLVQPVGSPLSLECTVEGTSNPNLYWYRQAAGRGLQLLFYSVGIGQISSEVPQNLSASRPQDRQFILSSKKLLLSDSGFYLCAWTLPGKNIQYFGAGTRLSVL.

The chain carries TRBV5-1 and TRBJ1-2; no reliable D call. CDR3 length: 14 residues. Per the germline V gene, CDR1 is SGHRS and CDR2 is YFSETQ. V shed 0 bases and J shed 5 bases, with 11 bases lying between them. The CDR3 reads CASSLGTGDYGYTF. CDR3 in DNA: TGCGCCAGCAGCTTGGGAACCGGGGATTATGGCTACACCTTC.

The chain employs TRBV30 and TRBJ2-1; 8 bases match TRBD2. J lost 2 bases, V lost 2 bases, and 2 bases had no gene match. The germline V gene encodes CDR1 GTSNPN and CDR2 SVGIG (reference sequence). The CDR3 extends over 14 amino acids. Here the CDR3 reads CAWSISGTYNEQFF. The CDR3 bases are TGTGCCTGGAGTATTAGCGGGACCTACAATGAGCAGTTCTTC.

This clone occurred a few times. The chain combines TRBV11-3 with TRBJ2-2; D is possibly TRBD1 or TRBD2 (5 bases each). The CDR3 has 15 residues. V dropped 7 bases and J dropped 0 bases, with 12 bases sitting between them. Per germline, CDR1 SGHNT and CDR2 YENEEA. The CDR3 sequence is CASTPSRANTGELFF. The DNA of the CDR3 is TGTGCCAGCACCCCTAGCAGGGCGAACACCGGGGAGCTGTTTTTT. The full variable domain, with the rest looked up from reference TRBV11-3 and TRBJ2-2, is EAGVVQSPRYKIIEKKQPVAFWCNPISGHNTLYWYLQNLGQGPELLIRYENEEAVDDSQLPKDRFSAERLKGVDSTLKIQPAELGDSAVYLCASTPSRANTGELFFGEGSRLTVL.

The rearrangement links TRBV5-1 to TRBJ1-5; 7 bases line up with TRBD1. Germline assignment: CDR1 SGHRS and CDR2 YFSETQ. The J segment lost 3 bases and the V segment lost 4 bases, leaving 7 bases of the junction unmatched. The CDR3 length is 15 residues. The CDR3: CASSPGGGLNQPQHF. For the CDR3, the DNA is TGCGCCAGCAGCCCGGGAGGGGGCCTCAATCAGCCCCAGCATTTT.

This clone was seen a handful of times. The rearrangement uses TRBV6-7 and TRBJ2-1; unclear D gene. TRBV6-7 is annotated as an ORF whose role is uncertain. Trimming left V 5 bases short and J 2 bases short, with 7 bases between. CDR3 length: 13 amino acids. CDR3 amino acids: CASSETTYNEQFF. The CDR3 DNA reads TGTGCCAGCAGTGAAACGACCTACAATGAGCAGTTCTTC.

The rearrangement links TRBV19 to TRBJ2-1; maybe TRBD2 (6 bases). V was pared by 7 bases and J by 6 bases, with 10 bases between. CDR3 length: 12 residues. Germline V lookup: CDR1 LNHDA, CDR2 SQIVND (reference sequence). Here the CDR3 DNA reads TGTGCCAGTAAAGTGGGGGGCAATGAGCAGTTCTTC. Amino acid sequence: CASKVGGNEQFF.

The chain joins TRBV19 to TRBJ1-2, with 9 nucleotides matching TRBD1. The germline CDR1 and CDR2 sequences are LNHDA and SQIVND (reference sequence). The junction had 9 bases not matched to a gene; V was cut back by 5 bases and J by 8 bases. The CDR3 has 14 residues. The CDR3 loop reads CASSDLGQGGGYTF. The CDR3 DNA sequence: TGTGCCAGTAGTGACCTGGGACAGGGTGGGGGCTACACCTTC.

The chain combines TRBV19 with TRBJ1-5; D ambiguous. This CDR3 is built from 14 residues. Between the trimmed V and J ends, which lost 1 base and 3 bases, there was a span of 7 bases. In germline, CDR1 is LNHDA, CDR2 SQIVND (reference sequence). This chain's CDR3 is CASSIVGNNQPQHF. DNA of the CDR3: TGTGCCAGTAGTATAGTGGGCAACAATCAGCCCCAGCATTTT.

This clone was detected a few times. V and J are TRBV6-8 and TRBJ1-1, with D possibly matching TRBD1 (5 bases). CDR1 MNHGY and CDR2 SAAAGT come from the germline V gene. This CDR3 has 13 residues. Trimming cost V 2 bases and J 2 bases, with 6 bases left between them. The CDR3 DNA reads TGTGCCAGCAGTTACGGGACCAACACTGAAGCTTTCTTT. Translating it yields CASSYGTNTEAFF.

This clone was seen only a few times. V usage is TRBV6-8 and J usage is TRBJ1-2; TRBD1 matches 9 bases. Germline-derived CDR1 and CDR2 are MNHGY and SAAAGT. Trimming took 2 bases from V and 2 from J; bases not matched to a gene: 12. The CDR3 totals 18 residues. CDR3 nucleotides: TGTGCCAGCAGTTACATACTCCGGGACAGGGTAGGGAACTATGGCTACACCTTC. It is translated as CASSYILRDRVGNYGYTF.

This clone was counted at least ten times. This sequence joins TRBV11-3 and TRBJ1-1; TRBD1 matches 7 bases. This CDR3 has 15 amino acids. Per the germline V gene, CDR1 is SGHNT and CDR2 is YENEEA. The junction had 8 bases not matched to a gene; V was cut back by 3 bases and J by 4 bases. The CDR3 is CASSFYRGGSTEAFF. CDR3 DNA: TGTGCCAGCAGCTTTTACAGGGGCGGGAGCACTGAAGCTTTCTTT.

The rearrangement links TRBV18 to TRBJ2-5; maybe TRBD1 (5 bases). Between the trimmed V and J ends, which lost 3 bases and 3 bases, there was a span of 11 bases. Germline lookup yields CDR1 KGHSH and CDR2 LQKENI. CDR3 length equals 14 residues. The CDR3 coding sequence is TGTGCCAGCTCACCCCAAGACAGAGAAGAGACCCAGTACTTC. Its translation: CASSPQDREETQYF.

The chain links TRBV28 to TRBJ2-7, with TRBD2 matching 7 bases. After removal of 5 bases from V and 7 bases from J, the junction contained 20 bases not matched to a gene. Germline V gene data show CDR1 as MDHEN and CDR2 as SYDVKM. This CDR3 contains 17 residues. CDR3 bases: TGTGCCAGCAGTCTGGGCAGGGCGATGCGTACCGGGAGGGAGCAGTACTTC. It codes for CASSLGRAMRTGREQYF.

This clone has just a few counts. This rearrangement joins TRBV1 to TRBJ2-3; the D call of TRBD2 is as the table states it, not checked on the DNA. TRBV1 is designated a pseudogene. This CDR3 region has 16 residues. CDR3 DNA sequence: TGCGCCAGCAGCCAAGATAGCAGCGGGGGAACAGATACGCAGTATTTT. It encodes CASSQDSSGGTDTQYF.

The V and J genes are TRBV15 and TRBJ1-2, with D possibly being TRBD1 (5 bases). Germline V CDR1 and CDR2: LNHNV, YYDKDF (reference sequence). This CDR3 region has 16 residues. V was clipped by 3 bases and J by 3 bases, with 17 bases between them. The CDR3 loop reads CATSRMAAGAHYGYTF. The CDR3 DNA is TGTGCCACCAGCAGGATGGCCGCCGGGGCGCACTATGGCTACACCTTC.

The chain employs TRBV7-7 and TRBJ2-2; 11 bases align to TRBD1. V lost 5 bases to trimming and J lost 2 bases; unmatched junction nucleotides: 7. The germline gives CDR1 SSHAT, CDR2 FNYEAQ (reference sequence). This CDR3 has 17 amino acids. The CDR3 nucleotides read TGTGCCAGCAGCCCGCGGGACAGGGGGATTAACACCGGGGAGCTGTTTTTT. Translation: CASSPRDRGINTGELFF. Based on the CDR3 plus reference TRBV7-7 and TRBJ2-2, the full variable domain is GAGVSQSPRYKVTKRGQDVTLRCDPISSHATLYWYQQALGQGPEFLTYFNYEAQPDKSGLPSDRFSAERPEGSISTLTIQRTEQRDSAMYRCASSPRDRGINTGELFFGEGSRLTVL.

This clone has more than one count but fewer than ten. The chain uses TRBV9 and TRBJ1-5, with D perhaps matching TRBD1 (6 bases). The CDR3 is made up of 15 amino acids. Germline V gives CDR1 SGDLS, CDR2 YYNGEE. Trimming cost V 5 bases and J 3 bases, with 15 bases left between them. The CDR3 sequence: CASSEGTGNNQPQHF. Written as DNA, the CDR3 is TGTGCCAGCAGTGAGGGAACAGGGAACAATCAGCCCCAGCATTTT.

The chain uses TRBV30 and TRBJ1-5, with TRBD1 matching over 9 bases. Per germline, CDR1 GTSNPN and CDR2 SVGIG (reference sequence). The V segment lost 3 bases and the J segment 1 base; nucleotides outside the gene matches: 4. This CDR3 is built from 15 residues. CDR3 protein: CAWSNGQGSNQPQHF. Here the CDR3 DNA reads TGTGCCTGGAGCAATGGACAGGGGAGCAATCAGCCCCAGCATTTT.

This clone appeared a few times. V gene TRBV6-8 combines with J gene TRBJ1-6, with D uncertain. Germline loops: CDR1 MNHGY, CDR2 SAAAGT. Trimming removed 5 bases at V and 7 bases at J, with 6 bases between. CDR3 length equals 12 residues. DNA of the CDR3: TGTGCCAGCAGTGTGGGGAATTCACCCCTCCACTTT. This sequence encodes CASSVGNSPLHF.

This clone was recorded a few times. The CDR3 region has the DNA TGTGCCAGCAGCCCACCGGGACTAGGTAAAGAGCAGTACTTC. Its protein is CASSPPGLGKEQYF. The chain joins TRBV9 to TRBJ2-7; 8 nucleotides match TRBD2. The CDR3 contains 14 residues. Per the germline V gene, CDR1 is SGDLS and CDR2 is YYNGEE. Trimming took 4 bases from V and 7 from J; bases not matched to a gene: 10.

The gene calls are TRBV19 and TRBJ2-7, with 8 bases identical to TRBD1. The germline gives CDR1 LNHDA, CDR2 SQIVND (reference sequence). The J segment lost 4 bases and the V segment lost 0 bases, leaving 5 bases of the junction unmatched. The CDR3 is 15 residues long. The CDR3 nucleotides are TGTGCCAGTAGTATAGACTCCGGGACAGGATACGAGCAGTACTTC. This gives the protein CASSIDSGTGYEQYF.

The chain recombines TRBV11-3 with TRBJ1-5; D is undetermined. With 3 bases removed from V and 5 bases from J, the gap between germline ends came to 14 bases. Germline V gene lookup returns CDR1 SGHNT and CDR2 YENEEA. The CDR3 length is 15 residues. The CDR3 reads CASSLSVGKDQPQHF. CDR3 bases: TGTGCCAGCAGCTTGTCCGTAGGGAAGGATCAGCCCCAGCATTTT.